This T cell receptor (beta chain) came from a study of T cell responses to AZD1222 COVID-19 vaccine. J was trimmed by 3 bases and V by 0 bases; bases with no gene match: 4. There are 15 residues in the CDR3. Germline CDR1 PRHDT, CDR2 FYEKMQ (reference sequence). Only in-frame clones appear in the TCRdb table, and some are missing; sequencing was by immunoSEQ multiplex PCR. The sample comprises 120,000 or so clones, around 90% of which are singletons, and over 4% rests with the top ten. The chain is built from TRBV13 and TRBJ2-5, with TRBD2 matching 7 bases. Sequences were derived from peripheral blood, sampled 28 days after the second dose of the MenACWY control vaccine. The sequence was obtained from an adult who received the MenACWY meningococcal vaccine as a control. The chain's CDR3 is CASSLGGGLEETQYF. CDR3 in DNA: TGTGCCAGCAGCTTAGGCGGGGGGTTGGAAGAGACCCAGTACTTC. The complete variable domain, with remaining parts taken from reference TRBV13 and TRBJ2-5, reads AAGVIQSPRHLIKEKRETATLKCYPIPRHDTVYWYQQGPGQDPQFLISFYEKMQSDKGSIPDRFSAQQFSDYHSELNMSSLELGDSALYFCASSLGGGLEETQYFGPGTRLLVL.